These T cell receptor beta chains were read from a single sample in a study of blood T cell repertoires in COVID-19. Sequenced by immunoSEQ multiplex PCR; TCRdb stores in-frame clones only, minus some. In the table there are about 200,000 clones, about nine tenths of which are singletons. Sequenced material: peripheral blood. These receptors all stem from a man younger than 45 who had recovered from COVID-19. The conserved cysteine and the conserved F or W are not part of the CDR3 here.

TRBV3-1/TRBV3-2 ASSHGGEQY
TRBV4-3 ASSQSGQSYGYT
TRBV5-4 ASSRKDRGPTYEQY
TRBV21-1 ASSRFGVSHNEQF
TRBV5-1 ARALTPGANVLT
TRBV5-4 ASSLGTGATLSSYEQY
TRBV5-8 ASSHKGAMAAGYGYT
TRBV7-2 ASSSDPSTGPYSPLH
TRBV6-2/TRBV6-3 ASSWTPAGVSEDTQY
TRBV7-8 ASSLQGPETQY